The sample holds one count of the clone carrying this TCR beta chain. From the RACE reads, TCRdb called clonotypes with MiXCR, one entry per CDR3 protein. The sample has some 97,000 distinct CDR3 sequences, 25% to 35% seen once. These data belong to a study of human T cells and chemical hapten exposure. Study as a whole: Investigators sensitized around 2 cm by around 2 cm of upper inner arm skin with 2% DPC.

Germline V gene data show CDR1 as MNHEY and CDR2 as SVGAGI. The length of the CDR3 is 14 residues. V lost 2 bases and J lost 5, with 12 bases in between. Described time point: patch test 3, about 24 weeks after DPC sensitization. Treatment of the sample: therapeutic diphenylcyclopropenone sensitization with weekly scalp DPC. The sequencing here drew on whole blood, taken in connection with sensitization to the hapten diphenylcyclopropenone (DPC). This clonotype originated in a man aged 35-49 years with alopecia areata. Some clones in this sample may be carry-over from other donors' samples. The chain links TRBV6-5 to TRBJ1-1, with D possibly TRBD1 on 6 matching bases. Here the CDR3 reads CASSYRRGRTEAFF. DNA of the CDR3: TGTGCCAGCAGTTACCGAAGGGGGAGGACTGAAGCTTTCTTT.